One and the same sample provided the 23 T cell receptor beta chains below, sequenced in a study of cytomegalovirus exposure and HLA in healthy donors. Amplification used 60 Vbeta primers and 13 Jbeta primers. Some clones are missing from TCRdb's copy, which holds only in-frame ones; the method was immunoSEQ multiplex PCR. There are 170,000 or so clones in the sample; under 85% occur only once, and about 1.3% lies in the top ten. What was sequenced was PBMCs. These receptors all stem from a woman in her twenties or thirties in good health and CMV-seronegative.

The V call is TRBV19, the J call TRBJ1-2, with D perhaps matching TRBD1 (6 bases). There are 19 residues in the CDR3. The germline CDR1 and CDR2 sequences are LNHDA and SQIVND (reference sequence). Trimming removed 3 bases from V and 4 bases from J, with 27 bases in between. CDR3 DNA sequence: TGTGCCAGTAGTATCGACCTCGTAACCGGGACAAGTAGGTTCTATGGCTACACCTTC. Encoded protein: CASSIDLVTGTSRFYGYTF.

The chain joins TRBV9 to TRBJ1-1; D is unresolved. Trimming shortened V by 4 bases and J by 1 base, and 8 bases separated the two germline ends. The CDR3 contains 13 residues. The germline V gene has CDR1 SGDLS and CDR2 YYNGEE. CDR3 bases: TGTGCCAGCAGCCGAACAGCGAACACTGAAGCTTTCTTT. Translating gives CASSRTANTEAFF.

The chain employs TRBV28 and TRBJ1-6; D is undetermined. The CDR3 covers 12 residues. Trimming removed 6 bases at V and 14 bases at J, with 14 bases between. CDR1 is MDHEN, CDR2 SYDVKM, per germline. The CDR3 nucleotides read TGTGCCAGCAGAGGACTGGCTCGGACCCTCCACTTT. Translation: CASRGLARTLHF.

The gene calls are TRBV28 and TRBJ1-1; 7 bases fit TRBD1. The CDR3 totals 14 residues. CDR1 is MDHEN, CDR2 SYDVKM, per germline. After removal of 6 bases from V and 7 bases from J, the junction contained 11 bases not matched to a gene. The CDR3 DNA reads TGTGCCAGCAGAGAGGACAGGTCATTCTTTGAAGCTTTCTTT. This encodes CASREDRSFFEAFF.

The V gene is TRBV5-4, the J gene TRBJ2-3, with TRBD2 matching 8 bases. Germline V CDR1 and CDR2: SGHNT, YYREEE (reference sequence). With V trimmed by 3 bases and J by 4 bases, 7 bases remained unmatched. This CDR3 has 15 residues. DNA of the CDR3: TGTGCCAGCAGCTCCGGACTAGCCCTCTCAGATACGCAGTATTTT. This gives the protein CASSSGLALSDTQYF. Full variable domain (remainder filled in from reference TRBV5-4 and TRBJ2-3): ETGVTQSPTHLIKTRGQQVTLRCSSQSGHNTVSWYQQALGQGPQFIFQYYREEENGRGNFPPRFSGLQFPNYSSELNVNALELDDSALYLCASSSGLALSDTQYFGPGTRLTVL.

This chain joins TRBV2 and TRBJ1-6, with D perhaps TRBD1 (5 bases). The CDR3 sequence is 18 residues long. Germline V gene lookup returns CDR1 SNHLY and CDR2 FYNNEI. Trimming took off 6 bases at V and 0 bases at J, with 18 bases between the two ends. The CDR3 spells CASRRQQGLSSYNSPLHF. As DNA, the CDR3 is TGTGCCAGCAGGCGTCAGCAGGGTCTAAGCTCCTATAATTCACCCCTCCACTTT.

The chain is built from TRBV7-8 and TRBJ2-1, with 7 nucleotides matching TRBD2. This CDR3 is built from 16 residues. Germline values: CDR1 SGHVS, CDR2 FQNEAQ. V lost 1 base, J lost 1 base, and 4 bases stayed unmatched. The CDR3 reads CASSLGAGRSYNEQFF. The CDR3 nucleotides read TGTGCCAGCAGCTTAGGAGCGGGGAGATCCTACAATGAGCAGTTCTTC.

This rearrangement joins TRBV18 to TRBJ1-5; D remains ambiguous. The CDR3 has 15 amino acids. V lost 3 bases, J lost 5 bases, and 14 bases lay in between. Germline CDR1 and CDR2: KGHSH and LQKENI. DNA for the CDR3: TGTGCCAGCTCACCGAGCGGTGCGGGCGATCAGCCCCAGCATTTT. Amino acid sequence: CASSPSGAGDQPQHF.

The chain links TRBV5-1 to TRBJ1-2; TRBD1 is a possible D gene (5 bases). Trimming cost V 4 bases and J 7 bases, with 17 bases left between them. The germline V gene encodes CDR1 SGHRS and CDR2 YFSETQ. The CDR3 extends over 14 amino acids. For the CDR3, the DNA is TGCGCCAGCAGCCCCGACCCCAGGGAGGGTGGCTACACCTTC. This codes for CASSPDPREGGYTF.

The chain is built from TRBV5-6 and TRBJ2-7; D remains ambiguous. V gave up 5 bases and J gave up 1 base, with 7 bases separating them. Germline lookup yields CDR1 SGHDT and CDR2 YYEEEE. CDR3 length equals 12 residues. CDR3 sequence: CASSSTSYEQYF. DNA for the CDR3: TGTGCCAGCAGTTCGACATCCTACGAGCAGTACTTC.

V usage is TRBV7-2 and J usage is TRBJ2-5; D is unresolved. The ends were cut back, 2 bases at V and 5 bases at J, with 12 bases in the middle. Germline V gene sequence: CDR1 SGHTA, CDR2 FQGNSA. The length of the CDR3 is 14 residues. In DNA, the CDR3 is TGTGCCAGCAGCTTAAACTACCCCAGCGAGACCCAGTACTTC. Amino acids: CASSLNYPSETQYF.

With respect to this clone: At the DNA level, this CDR3 is encoded by other sequences in the same sample as well. The CDR3: CASSPPGTDRDEQYF. In DNA, the CDR3 is TGTGCCAGCTCACCGCCCGGGACAGACCGGGACGAGCAGTACTTC. The chain uses TRBV18 and TRBJ2-7; 7 positions match TRBD1. Trimming removed 3 bases from V and 5 bases from J; junction bases left unmatched: 10. CDR1 and CDR2 from the germline V gene are KGHSH and LQKENI. The CDR3 consists of 15 residues.

This chain uses TRBV6-5 with TRBJ2-3, with 9 positions matching TRBD2. J was trimmed by 3 bases and V by 6 bases; bases with no gene match: 7. The V gene's germline CDR1 is MNHEY and CDR2 SVGAGI. CDR3 length: 15 amino acids. CDR3 nucleotide sequence: TGTGCCAGCAGGGAGCAGCGGGGGGTGACAGATACGCAGTATTTT. Amino acids: CASREQRGVTDTQYF.

V usage is TRBV2 and J usage is TRBJ1-2, with 8 bases lining up with TRBD1. CDR1 SNHLY and CDR2 FYNNEI come from the germline V gene. Unmatched junction bases numbered 6, after V lost 5 bases and J lost 4 bases. The CDR3 length is 14 residues. The CDR3 DNA follows: TGTGCCAGCAGTCCCGGGACAGGAATCTATGGCTACACCTTC. This gives the protein CASSPGTGIYGYTF. The full variable domain, rest sourced from reference TRBV2 and TRBJ1-2, is EPEVTQTPSHQVTQMGQEVILRCVPISNHLYFYWYRQILGQKVEFLVSFYNNEISEKSEIFDDQFSVERPDGSNFTLKIRSTKLEDSAMYFCASSPGTGIYGYTFGSGTRLTVV.

The chain has TRBV28 and TRBJ1-5; TRBD1 aligns across 9 bases. V lost 6 bases and J lost 0; bases outside the gene matches: 3. Germline V lookup: CDR1 MDHEN, CDR2 SYDVKM. The CDR3 has 15 residues. The CDR3 region is CASSGQGTSNQPQHF. CDR3 bases: TGTGCCAGCAGCGGACAGGGGACTAGCAATCAGCCCCAGCATTTT.

This chain uses TRBV9 with TRBJ1-4; TRBD1 matches 9 bases. The CDR3 totals 14 residues. V dropped 4 bases and J dropped 8; count of bases not matched to a gene: 6. Germline CDR1 is SGDLS and CDR2 is YYNGEE. DNA for the CDR3: TGTGCCAGCAGCCCGGGACAGGGTGGCGAAAAACTGTTTTTT. Encoded protein: CASSPGQGGEKLFF.

The rearrangement links TRBV7-9 to TRBJ1-1; D is ambiguous. Trimming stripped 1 base from V and 1 base from J, with 4 bases between. This CDR3 comprises 13 residues. In germline, CDR1 is SEHNR, CDR2 FQNEAQ (reference sequence). The CDR3 DNA reads as TGTGCCAGCAGCTTAGAACAGAACACTGAAGCTTTCTTT. Amino acid sequence: CASSLEQNTEAFF. The full variable domain, in which reference TRBV7-9 and TRBJ1-1 provide the parts outside the CDR3, is DTGVSQNPRHKITKRGQNVTFRCDPISEHNRLYWYRQTLGQGPEFLTYFQNEAQLEKSRLLSDRFSAERPKGSFSTLEIQRTEQGDSAMYLCASSLEQNTEAFFGQGTRLTVV.

The rearrangement uses TRBV19 and TRBJ1-2; TRBD1 matches at 10 bases. V lost 7 bases, J lost 8 bases, and 10 bases stayed unmatched. This CDR3 has 14 residues. The germline gives CDR1 LNHDA, CDR2 SQIVND (reference sequence). CDR3 in amino acids: CASTHLGQGGGYTF. In DNA form, the CDR3 reads TGTGCCAGTACTCACCTTGGACAGGGGGGCGGCTACACCTTC.

The chain uses TRBV5-1 and TRBJ1-1; D is possibly TRBD1 (6 bases). The CDR3 is 15 amino acids. Trimming left V 5 bases short and J 1 base short, with 15 bases between. Germline V gene lookup returns CDR1 SGHRS and CDR2 YFSETQ. CDR3 residues: CASSTQPTGNTEAFF. The CDR3 region has the DNA TGCGCCAGCAGTACTCAGCCGACAGGGAACACTGAAGCTTTCTTT.

This clone has more than one count but fewer than ten. The chain joins TRBV6-5 to TRBJ1-2, with a tentative D call TRBD1 (6 bases). CDR3 length: 14 amino acids. V was pared by 4 bases and J by 2 bases, with 11 bases between. Germline CDR1 is MNHEY and CDR2 is SVGAGI. CDR3 nucleotide sequence: TGTGCCAGCAGTTGGGGGGGGCGAAACTATGGCTACACCTTC. Translation gives CASSWGGRNYGYTF.

This clone was detected only a few times. This sequence joins TRBV5-5 and TRBJ1-1; tentative D call: TRBD1 (6 bases). The CDR3 covers 14 residues. Trimming cost V 2 bases and J 3 bases, with 11 bases left between them. Germline values: CDR1 SGHKS, CDR2 YYEKEE (reference sequence). The DNA of the CDR3 is TGTGCCAGCAGCTTCCGGACAGAGCACACTGAAGCTTTCTTT. Translating it yields CASSFRTEHTEAFF.

V and J are TRBV12-5 and TRBJ2-3, with 8 bases identical to TRBD1. From germline, CDR1 is LGHNT and CDR2 FRNRAP. This CDR3 spans 15 amino acids. The V gene end was trimmed by 1 base and the J gene end by 6 bases; junction bases not matched to a gene: 6. The CDR3 nucleotides read TGTGCTAGTGGTTTGGCACAGGGGGGCTCTGATACGCAGTATTTT. It is translated as CASGLAQGGSDTQYF.

This clone was counted between two and nine times. The chain uses TRBV6-1 and TRBJ1-2, with 10 bases matching TRBD1. Germline CDR1 and CDR2: MNHNS and SASEGT. CDR3 size: 16 residues. The ends lost 3 bases at V and 7 bases at J; junction bases unmatched: 11. CDR3 residues: CASSEDVGQGVSGYTF. CDR3 nucleotides: TGTGCCAGCAGTGAGGACGTAGGACAGGGGGTTTCTGGCTACACCTTC.